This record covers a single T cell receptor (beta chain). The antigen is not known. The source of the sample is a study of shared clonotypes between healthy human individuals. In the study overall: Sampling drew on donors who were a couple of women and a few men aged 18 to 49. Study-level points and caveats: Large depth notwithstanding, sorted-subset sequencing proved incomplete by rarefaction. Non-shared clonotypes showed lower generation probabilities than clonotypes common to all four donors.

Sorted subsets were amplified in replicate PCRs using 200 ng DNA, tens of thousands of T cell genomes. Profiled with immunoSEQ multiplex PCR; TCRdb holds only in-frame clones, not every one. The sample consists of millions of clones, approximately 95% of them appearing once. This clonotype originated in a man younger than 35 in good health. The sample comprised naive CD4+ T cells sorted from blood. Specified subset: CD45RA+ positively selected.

The CDR3 DNA reads as TGTGCCAGCAGGCGGGACAAAACGAACTCCTATAATTCACCCCTCCACTTT. It encodes CASRRDKTNSYNSPLHF. V and J are TRBV2 and TRBJ1-6; tentatively, D is TRBD1 (6 bases). Between the trimmed V and J ends, which lost 6 bases and 0 bases, there was a span of 15 bases. CDR1 is SNHLY and CDR2 is FYNNEI in the germline V gene. CDR3 length: 17 amino acids.